This entry lists 21 T cell receptor beta chains sequenced from one sample in a study of post-analysis software for immune sequencing data (dated by TCRdb to between 2014 and 2016). What the work shows at the level of the full study, not this receptor alone: Several TRBV segments, including TRBV5-6, TRBV5-1 and TRBV20-1, were significantly more frequent in patients than controls.

Receptor libraries were prepared by PCR. This sample was sequenced with an Illumina HiSeq 2500. To reduce PCR and sequencing biases, unique molecular identifiers were incorporated into the TCR beta cDNA libraries. TCRdb cleaned the public reads at Q25 with fastp, built clones with MiXCR and kept in-frame beta chains. Merged by CDR3 protein, the rows form single entries marked with the most common genes and DNA. The sample contains roughly 570,000 distinct CDR3 sequences, under 40% of them found a single time. The ten largest make up under 7% of the sample. These receptors' targets are unknown. Sample: blood. These TCRs come from a girl under 18 with multiple sclerosis.

This rearrangement joins TRBV29-1 to TRBJ1-5; D is unclear. V shed 4 bases and J shed 0 bases, with 4 bases lying between them. The CDR3 is 12 amino acids. In germline, CDR1 is SQVTM, CDR2 ANQGSEA. The CDR3 sequence: CSVANSNQPQHF. Here the CDR3 DNA reads TGCAGCGTTGCCAATAGCAATCAGCCCCAGCATTTT.

The chain couples TRBV2 to TRBJ2-7; TRBD2 might be the D (6 bases). V gave up 11 bases and J gave up 4 bases, with 15 bases separating them. The CDR3 spans 12 residues. The germline gives CDR1 SNHLY, CDR2 FYNNEI. Here the CDR3 reads CASTSAGYEQYF. CDR3 coding DNA: TGTGCCTCGACATCGGCGGGATACGAGCAGTACTTC.

This sequence joins TRBV19 and TRBJ1-5; D is perhaps TRBD1 (6 bases). V lost 4 bases, J lost 9 bases, and 13 bases lay in between. CDR3 length: 13 residues. CDR1 LNHDA and CDR2 SQIVND come from the germline V gene (reference sequence). CDR3 sequence: CASSTRQDPPQHF. CDR3 coding DNA: TGTGCCAGTAGTACGAGACAGGATCCGCCCCAGCATTTT.

The rearrangement joins TRBV5-5 to TRBJ1-2, with a possible D match to TRBD1 (6 bases). V dropped 1 base and J dropped 6 bases, with 10 bases sitting between them. The V gene's germline CDR1 is SGHKS and CDR2 YYEKEE (reference sequence). This CDR3 is 13 amino acids long. CDR3 protein: CASSLYGGDGYTF. The CDR3 nucleotides are TGTGCCAGCAGCTTGTACGGGGGCGATGGCTACACCTTC. Using reference TRBV5-5 and TRBJ1-2 for the parts outside the CDR3, the full variable domain is DAGVTQSPTHLIKTRGQQVTLRCSPISGHKSVSWYQQVLGQGPQFIFQYYEKEERGRGNFPDRFSARQFPNYSSELNVNALLLGDSALYLCASSLYGGDGYTFGSGTRLTVV.

Many counts were recorded for this clonotype. A read error may produce the germline difference seen at one junction end. V gene TRBV12-3 or TRBV12-4 combines with J gene TRBJ2-3; D remains ambiguous. CDR3 length equals 14 residues. In nucleotides, the CDR3 is TGTGCCAGCAGTCCCAGAGTGACCGCAGATGCGCAGTATTTT. This gives the protein CASSPRVTADAQYF.

This chain uses TRBV5-6 with TRBJ2-5, with D possibly TRBD2 on 6 matching bases. This CDR3 is built from 12 residues. Germline CDR1 is SGHDT and CDR2 is YYEEEE. The ends were cut back, 7 bases at V and 5 bases at J, with 12 bases in the middle. The CDR3 DNA follows: TGTGCCAGCGGCCCTGGGGGGGAGACCCAGTACTTC. Protein sequence: CASGPGGETQYF.

This clonotype was counted between two and nine times. The chain is built from TRBV11-2 and TRBJ1-2, with 8 bases that match TRBD1. Germline CDR1 is SGHAT and CDR2 is FQNNGV. Losses at the gene ends were 6 bases for V and 4 bases for J; bases not matched to a gene: 7. CDR3 length: 14 residues. The CDR3 is CASSPTGVSYGYTF. DNA of the CDR3: TGTGCCAGCAGTCCGACAGGGGTCTCCTATGGCTACACCTTC.

This clonotype was counted a few times. This sequence joins TRBV3-1 and TRBJ1-6; 7 nucleotides align to TRBD1. The CDR3 sequence is 15 residues long. Looked up from germline, CDR1 is LGHDT and CDR2 is YNNKEL (reference sequence). Losses at the gene ends were 8 bases for V and 7 bases for J; bases not matched to a gene: 11. The CDR3 spells CASVSRDSGNSPLHF. CDR3 DNA: TGTGCCAGCGTATCCCGGGACAGCGGGAATTCACCCCTCCACTTT.

This sequence joins TRBV20-1 and TRBJ1-1; D gene ambiguous. Germline lookup yields CDR1 DFQATT and CDR2 SNEGSKA (reference sequence). The CDR3 is 15 residues long. The V gene lost 1 base and the J gene lost 1 base, with 13 bases spanning the gap. CDR3 sequence reads: CSARGKQYSNTEAFF. CDR3 coding DNA: TGCAGTGCTAGAGGGAAACAGTACTCGAACACTGAAGCTTTCTTT.

The chain uses TRBV29-1 and TRBJ1-1; possible D gene TRBD1, 5 bases. This CDR3 comprises 19 residues. Looked up from germline, CDR1 is SQVTM and CDR2 is ANQGSEA. The V end was cut by 0 bases, the J end by 3 bases, with 26 bases between. This CDR3 reads CSVEDLGGTQNGAYTEAFF. CDR3 DNA sequence: TGCAGCGTTGAAGATTTGGGGGGGACCCAGAACGGGGCGTACACTGAAGCTTTCTTT.

The V and J genes are TRBV6-6 and TRBJ2-5; either TRBD1 or TRBD2 may fit D (5 bases each). Trimming took 7 bases from V and 6 from J, leaving 18 bases between them. The length of the CDR3 is 14 residues. Germline assignment: CDR1 MNHNY and CDR2 SVGAGI (reference sequence). CDR3 in amino acids: CASTLVGQGQTQYF. Here the CDR3 DNA reads TGTGCCAGCACCCTCGTGGGGCAGGGACAGACCCAGTACTTC.

The table lists this clonotype with a few counts. The chain carries TRBV9 and TRBJ2-4; D unresolved. The germline gives CDR1 SGDLS, CDR2 YYNGEE. Trimming pared 0 bases from V and 8 bases from J, leaving 9 bases between. The CDR3 spans 13 residues. CDR3 nucleotide sequence: TGTGCCAGCAGCGTAGGGCCCTGGGACATTCAGTACTTC. Translated: CASSVGPWDIQYF.

This clonotype occurred a few times. One end of the junction fails to match germline, which may point to a read error. CDR3: CSAPDHSGGGFETQYF. The DNA for the CDR3 is TGCAGTGCCCCGGACCACAGCGGGGGAGGATTTGAGACCCAGTATTTC. The genes are TRBV20-1 and TRBJ2-7; 8 bases are a match to TRBD2. The germline gives CDR1 DFQATT, CDR2 SNEGSKA (reference sequence). This CDR3 region has 16 residues.

The gene calls are TRBV9 and TRBJ1-3, with 7 positions matching TRBD1. Germline V gene data show CDR1 as SGDLS and CDR2 as YYNGEE. V lost 2 bases and J lost 0; bases outside the gene matches: 14. CDR3 size: 19 residues. CDR3 sequence (DNA): TGTGCCAGCAGCGTGCAACCAAACCGGGACAGAGGCTCTGGAAACACCATATATTTT. Its protein is CASSVQPNRDRGSGNTIYF.

This chain joins TRBV12-3 or TRBV12-4 and TRBJ1-1, with D unclear. V lost 3 bases and J 0 bases, leaving 5 bases between the germline ends. The CDR3 is made up of 13 amino acids. CDR3 loop: CASSFQVNTEAFF. In DNA, the CDR3 is TGTGCCAGCAGTTTTCAGGTGAACACTGAAGCTTTCTTT.

The chain links TRBV12-3 or TRBV12-4 to TRBJ1-2; 7 bases are a match to TRBD1. The J segment lost 4 bases and the V segment lost 7 bases, leaving 9 bases of the junction unmatched. The CDR3 consists of 14 residues. As DNA, the CDR3 is TGTGCCAGCACCTCAGGACAGGTGCCCTATGGCTACACCTTC. Encoded protein: CASTSGQVPYGYTF.

The V and J genes are TRBV29-1 and TRBJ2-7; TRBD1 matches 7 bases. The CDR3 sequence is 13 residues long. CDR1 is SQVTM, CDR2 ANQGSEA, per germline. The trim removed 6 bases at V and 0 bases at J, leaving 5 bases unmatched. CDR3 DNA: TGCAGCGTAGAGGGACAGACCTCCTACGAGCAGTACTTC. The encoded protein is CSVEGQTSYEQYF.

The chain combines TRBV29-1 with TRBJ2-3; D possibly corresponds to TRBD2 (7 bases). The CDR3 totals 16 residues. The ends were cut back, 3 bases at V and 0 bases at J, with 16 bases in the middle. Germline V gives CDR1 SQVTM, CDR2 ANQGSEA. The CDR3 sequence is CSVDGGAKRSTDTQYF. Written as DNA, the CDR3 is TGCAGCGTTGATGGGGGGGCTAAGAGGAGCACAGATACGCAGTATTTT.

The chain joins TRBV7-8 to TRBJ1-2; the D gene is possibly TRBD1 (6 bases). The germline V and J ends were trimmed by 3 bases and 3 bases, with 11 bases remaining between them. Germline loops: CDR1 SGHVS, CDR2 FQNEAQ. CDR3 size: 14 residues. For the CDR3, the DNA is TGTGCCAGCAGCTTCGAGGGGGGGCACTATGGCTACACCTTC. Translation gives CASSFEGGHYGYTF.

The J gene is TRBJ1-2, the V gene TRBV7-2; tentative D call: TRBD1 (6 bases). The CDR3 sequence is 13 residues long. CDR1 is SGHTA, CDR2 FQGNSA, per germline. V was trimmed by 5 bases and J by 8 bases, leaving 15 bases between them. CDR3 sequence reads: CASSLRDMRGYTF. The CDR3 DNA reads TGTGCCAGCAGCCTAAGGGACATGCGGGGCTACACCTTC. Looking up the rest from reference TRBV7-2 and TRBJ1-2 gives the full variable domain: GAGVSQSPSNKVTEKGKDVELRCDPISGHTALYWYRQSLGQGLEFLIYFQGNSAPDKSGLPSDRFSAERTGGSVSTLTIQRTQQEDSAVYLCASSLRDMRGYTFGSGTRLTVV.

This clonotype was found a few times. The chain is built from TRBV29-1 and TRBJ1-1; TRBD1 aligns across 9 bases. Germline V lookup: CDR1 SQVTM, CDR2 ANQGSEA. V dropped 6 bases and J dropped 4; count of bases not matched to a gene: 6. CDR3 size: 13 residues. CDR3 amino acids: CSVTDRGGTEAFF. The CDR3 nucleotides read TGCAGCGTCACGGACAGGGGAGGCACTGAAGCTTTCTTT. Full variable domain (remainder filled in from reference TRBV29-1 and TRBJ1-1): SAVISQKPSRDICQRGTSLTIQCQVDSQVTMMFWYRQQPGQSLTLIATANQGSEATYESGFVIDKFPISRPNLTFSTLTVSNMSPEDSSIYLCSVTDRGGTEAFFGQGTRLTVV.